The rows below give T cell receptor beta chains drawn from one sample of a study of molecular identifiers for immune sequencing clone quantification. TCRdb processed the PCR reads anew with MiXCR; each CDR3 protein has one entry. The sample consists of about 640,000 distinct CDR3 sequences, just under 20% of them appearing once. Sequenced sample: naive CD8+ T cells from blood, with Jurkat cell RNA spiked in. These receptors all stem from a human donor in good health. Some libraries in this study had Jurkat cell RNA spiked in. Each CDR3 is given with its conserved first and last residue. A D gene is named only where the DNA matches it firmly. Not every row has a clone size; where given, it reads once, few, many or a size class.

>TRBJ2-1|many|TRBV7-8|NA
CASIPGSSYNEQFF
TGTGCCAGCATCCCGGGGAGCTCCTACAATGAGCAGTTCTTC
>TRBJ1-5|many|TRBV4-3|NA
CASSQDLRGSNQPQHF
TGCGCCAGCAGCCAAGATTTGAGGGGAAGCAATCAGCCCCAGCATTTT
>TRBJ2-2|many|TRBV24-1|NA
CATREGGNTGELFF
TGTGCCACCAGGGAAGGGGGTAACACCGGGGAGCTGTTTTTT
>TRBJ1-2|few|TRBV6-2/TRBV6-3|NA
CASSYGTYNGYTF
TGTGCCAGCAGTTACGGGACATATAATGGCTACACCTTC
>TRBJ2-3|NA|TRBV7-9|TRBD2
CASSPTSGGPSDTQYF
TGTGCCAGCAGCCCCACTAGCGGGGGGCCCTCAGATACGCAGTATTTT
>TRBJ1-1|many|TRBV5-6|NA
CASSFWGGLMNTEAFF
TGTGCCAGCAGCTTTTGGGGAGGTCTCATGAACACTGAAGCTTTCTTT
>TRBJ1-2|few|TRBV25-1|NA
CASSGPGTYYGYTF
TGTGCCAGCAGTGGTCCCGGGACCTACTATGGCTACACCTTC
>TRBJ2-3|many|TRBV9|NA
CASSVYGSSTDTQYF
TGTGCCAGCAGCGTATATGGCTCTAGCACAGATACGCAGTATTTT
>TRBJ2-5|many|TRBV12-3/TRBV12-4|TRBD2
CASSPLEAGGQETQYF
TGTGCCAGCAGTCCCCTCGAAGCGGGGGGACAAGAGACCCAGTACTTC
>TRBJ2-3|many|TRBV9|TRBD1
CASSVDGTATDTQYF
TGTGCCAGCAGCGTAGATGGGACAGCCACAGATACGCAGTATTTT
>TRBJ1-2|NA|TRBV27|TRBD1
CASRPNQPRGGPFFSYGYTF
TGTGCCAGCAGACCCAATCAGCCGCGAGGGGGCCCTTTTTTTAGCTATGGCTACACCTTC
>TRBJ2-7|few|TRBV2|NA
CASSEAFTEHSYEQYF
TGTGCCAGCAGTGAAGCCTTTACAGAGCATTCCTACGAGCAGTACTTC
>TRBJ2-1|NA|TRBV7-3|NA
CASSPQNSNGQFF
TGTGCCAGCAGCCCCCAGAATTCGAATGGGCAGTTCTTC
>TRBJ1-1|many|TRBV7-9|NA
CASSLIGGYTEAFF
TGTGCCAGCAGCTTAATCGGCGGATACACTGAAGCTTTCTTT
>TRBJ2-5|few|TRBV7-6|NA
CASSHTSMETQYF
TGTGCCAGCAGCCACACTAGTATGGAGACCCAGTACTTC
>TRBJ1-4|few|TRBV23-1|TRBD1
CASRDRVVLKLFF
TGCGCCAGCCGGGACAGGGTGGTTTTGAAACTGTTTTTT
>TRBJ2-1|NA|TRBV5-8|TRBD2
CASSSAGDSINNEQFF
TGTGCCAGCAGTTCCGCGGGAGACTCCATAAACAATGAGCAGTTCTTC
>TRBJ2-7|NA|TRBV27|NA
CASSLYRGSYREGEQYF
TGTGCCAGCAGTTTATATAGGGGGTCTTACAGGGAGGGGGAGCAGTACTTC
>TRBJ1-1|many|TRBV20-1|TRBD1
CSATGGTEAFF
TGCAGTGCCACAGGGGGCACTGAAGCTTTCTTT
>TRBJ1-6|NA|TRBV25-1|TRBD1
CASSSDRGSSNSPLRF
TGTGCCAGCAGTTCGGACAGGGGAAGCTCTAATTCACCCCTCCGCTTT
>TRBJ1-2|many|TRBV10-3|TRBD1
CAISESWTGRLGGAF
TGTGCCATCAGTGAGTCCTGGACAGGACGTCTAGGAGGAGCCTTC
>TRBJ2-3|many|TRBV29-1|TRBD2
CSVELGTSGGARTDTQYF
TGCAGCGTTGAATTGGGAACTAGCGGGGGGGCCAGGACAGATACGCAGTATTTT
>TRBJ2-3|NA|TRBV28|NA
CASSLRVTVTLGDTQYF
TGTGCCAGCAGTTTAAGGGTGACAGTTACTCTCGGAGATACGCAGTATTTT
>TRBJ2-7|NA|TRBV28|NA
CASSPMGGRGHYEQYF
TGTGCCAGCAGCCCTATGGGCGGGCGGGGCCACTACGAGCAGTACTTC
>TRBJ2-3|many|TRBV7-3|TRBD1
CASSLGGPMTDTQYF
TGTGCCAGCAGTCTAGGGGGCCCCATGACAGATACGCAGTATTTT
>TRBJ2-7|many|TRBV4-2|TRBD2
CASSPSAGGYYEQYF
TGTGCCAGCAGCCCCTCAGCGGGAGGGTATTACGAGCAGTACTTC
>TRBJ1-1|many|TRBV5-1|TRBD1
CASSKRTGLDTEAFF
TGCGCCAGCAGCAAGAGGACAGGCCTTGACACTGAAGCTTTCTTT
>TRBJ2-3|many|TRBV9|NA
CASSVYGVPSDTQYF
TGTGCCAGCAGCGTCTACGGGGTTCCCTCTGATACGCAGTATTTT
>TRBJ2-1|few|TRBV6-2/TRBV6-3|NA
CASILNPGLRNEQFF
TGTGCCAGCATCTTAAACCCGGGACTCCGCAATGAGCAGTTCTTC
>TRBJ2-1|NA|TRBV7-2|NA
CATKKGDEQFF
TGTGCCACCAAGAAGGGGGATGAGCAGTTCTTC
>TRBJ2-1|many|TRBV6-5|TRBD1
CASTGQVANEQFF
TGTGCCAGCACGGGACAGGTAGCCAATGAGCAGTTCTTC
>TRBJ2-3|many|TRBV2|NA
CASSGGPEATDTQYF
TGTGCCAGCAGTGGGGGCCCCGAGGCCACAGATACGCAGTATTTT
>TRBJ1-5|many|TRBV30|NA
CAWSVGVGNQPQHF
TGTGCCTGGAGTGTAGGGGTTGGCAATCAGCCCCAGCATTTT
>TRBJ2-5|NA|TRBV7-2|TRBD1
CASSAPQGAWETQYF
TGTGCCAGCAGCGCGCCACAGGGGGCATGGGAGACCCAGTACTTC
>TRBJ2-2|many|TRBV12-3/TRBV12-4|NA
CASSFNGELFF
TGTGCCAGCAGTTTCAACGGGGAGCTGTTTTTT
>TRBJ1-1|few|TRBV4-1|TRBD1
CASSQDYQGEAFF
TGCGCCAGCAGCCAAGATTATCAGGGGGAGGCTTTCTTT
>TRBJ1-1|many|TRBV4-3|NA
CASSQDRHRSWDTEAFF
TGCGCCAGCAGCCAAGATCGTCACAGATCTTGGGACACTGAAGCTTTCTTT
>TRBJ2-3|NA|TRBV11-2|NA
CASSLVIWTSTDTQYF
TGTGCCAGCAGCTTAGTTATATGGACTAGCACAGATACGCAGTATTTT
>TRBJ2-7|many|TRBV5-4|NA
CASSLGPGTDSYEQYF
TGTGCCAGCAGCTTGGGCCCTGGGACGGACTCCTACGAGCAGTACTTC
>TRBJ2-3|many|TRBV28|NA
CASSYERVLTTSTDTQYF
TGTGCCAGCAGTTATGAGCGGGTCTTGACGACTAGCACAGATACGCAGTATTTT
>TRBJ2-5|few|TRBV15|NA
CATSRDLMRGGHQETQYF
TGTGCCACCAGCAGAGATCTGATGCGAGGAGGCCACCAAGAGACCCAGTACTTC
>TRBJ2-2|many|TRBV30|NA
CAWRGLGSGELFF
TGTGCCTGGAGGGGACTCGGCTCTGGTGAGCTGTTTTTT
>TRBJ2-3|many|TRBV20-1|TRBD2
CSAGTSVSTDTQYF
TGCAGTGCTGGGACTAGCGTTAGCACAGATACGCAGTATTTT
>TRBJ2-7|NA|TRBV20-1|NA
CSARAGWSYEQYF
TGCAGTGCTAGGGCAGGGTGGTCCTACGAGCAGTACTTC